The present entry profiles one T cell receptor beta chain with its context. Some clones are missing from TCRdb's copy, which holds only in-frame ones; the method was immunoSEQ multiplex PCR. Seen here are around 300,000 clones, 88% observed once, and the top ten hold less than 3%. Germline loops: CDR1 SGHKS, CDR2 YYEKEE (reference sequence). The CDR3 is 16 amino acids. Trimming took 0 bases from V and 5 from J; bases not matched to a gene: 7. These data belong to a study of blood T cell repertoires in COVID-19. Background on the study: From the United States, Italy and Spain came samples of acute and convalescent COVID-19. Sources were T cells, B-cell-depleted T cells, or PBMCs; the material itself was cDNA or gDNA.

V is TRBV5-5 and J is TRBJ2-5; TRBD2 aligns across 10 bases. This TCR was sampled from a woman aged 50 to 60 who had recovered from COVID-19. The sequencing sample was made of PBMCs or T cells enriched from blood (not recorded which). CDR3 loop: CASSLASGRAVETQYF. The CDR3 DNA reads as TGTGCCAGCAGCTTGGCCAGCGGGAGGGCCGTCGAGACCCAGTACTTC.